The clone carrying this TCR beta chain was recorded many times. These data originate in a study of T-cell memory formation after mild COVID-19. CDR1 is MGHRA and CDR2 is YSYEKL in the germline V gene. This CDR3 is 14 amino acids long. The trim removed 6 bases at V and 4 bases at J, leaving 9 bases unmatched. MiXCR was run by TCRdb on the 5' RACE reads, yielding one entry per CDR3 protein. This sample has some 110,000 distinct CDR3 sequences, with around 15% found just once. The source is an adult woman who had mild COVID-19 (a few samples of this study predate the infection). Cell type and time point are not known. The sample was PBMCs or a T cell subset sorted from them (not recorded which). The rearrangement uses TRBV4-1 and TRBJ2-7; TRBD1 aligns across 7 bases. CDR3 residues: CASSPTGAGYEQYF. In DNA form, the CDR3 reads TGCGCCAGCAGTCCTACAGGGGCTGGATACGAGCAGTACTTC.